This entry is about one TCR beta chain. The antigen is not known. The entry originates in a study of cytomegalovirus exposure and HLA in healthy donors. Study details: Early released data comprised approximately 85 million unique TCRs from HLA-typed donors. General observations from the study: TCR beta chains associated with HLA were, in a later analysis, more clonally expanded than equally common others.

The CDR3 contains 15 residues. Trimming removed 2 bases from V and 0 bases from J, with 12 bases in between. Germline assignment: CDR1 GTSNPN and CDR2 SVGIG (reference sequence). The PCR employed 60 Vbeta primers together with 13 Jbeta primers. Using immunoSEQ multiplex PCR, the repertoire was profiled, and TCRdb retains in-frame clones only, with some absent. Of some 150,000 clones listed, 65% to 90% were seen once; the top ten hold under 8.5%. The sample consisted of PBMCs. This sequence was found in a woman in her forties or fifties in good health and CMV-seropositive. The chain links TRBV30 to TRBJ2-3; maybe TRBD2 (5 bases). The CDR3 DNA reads TGTGCCTGGAGTATTCGGCGGGTTAGCACAGATACGCAGTATTTT. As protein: CAWSIRRVSTDTQYF.